This T cell receptor (beta chain) stems from a study of graft-versus-host responses after intestinal transplantation. About the research overall: Anti-thymocyte globulin served as induction for all recipients, who then took tacrolimus and steroids for around 3 years.

The germline gives CDR1 WSHSY, CDR2 SAAADI. This CDR3 has 15 residues. Deletions cut 0 bases from V and 5 bases from J, with 13 bases between. Libraries were prepared by immunoSEQ multiplex PCR; TCRdb keeps only in-frame clonotypes and omits some of them. The sample includes 90,000 to 150,000 clones, 90% to 95% seen only once; the top ten take around 0.12%. Comment on this clone: The antigen remains unidentified.

The V call is TRBV10-2, the J call TRBJ1-2; D unclear. This sequence originates from a human donor who received an intestinal transplant. Material: unstimulated CD4+ T cells sorted from spleen or lymph node cells, obtained before intestinal transplant. This CDR3 reads CASSESVGSRYGYTF. The CDR3 DNA sequence: TGCGCCAGCAGTGAGTCGGTGGGGTCCCGTTATGGCTACACCTTC.